Shown below are 3 T cell receptor beta chains from a single sample sequenced in a study of T cells after yellow fever vaccination. TCRdb re-called the 5' RACE reads with MiXCR, one entry per CDR3 protein. The table shows some 560,000 distinct CDR3 sequences, with approximately 21% occurring only once. This material consisted of PBMCs, taken 15 days after the yellow fever booster vaccination. The receptors were sampled from a man younger than 40 who received the YFV17D yellow fever vaccine.

The chain recombines TRBV20-1 with TRBJ2-3, with 11 bases identical to TRBD2. Trimming removed 4 bases from V and 0 bases from J; junction bases left unmatched: 9. Germline V lookup: CDR1 DFQATT, CDR2 SNEGSKA (reference sequence). The CDR3 has 17 residues. The CDR3 protein is CSATPTSGGLSTDTQYF. DNA for the CDR3: TGCAGTGCTACGCCTACTAGCGGGGGTCTTAGCACAGATACGCAGTATTTT.

This chain connects TRBV28 to TRBJ1-2; weak D call: TRBD1 (6 bases). V was trimmed by 10 bases and J by 2 bases, leaving 14 bases between them. CDR1 and CDR2 (germline): MDHEN, SYDVKM. CDR3 size: 13 residues. CDR3 coding DNA: TGTGCCACAATGCGCCAGGGGAACTATGGCTACACCTTC. Its translation is CATMRQGNYGYTF.

The chain carries TRBV3-1 and TRBJ2-7, with 13 bases that match TRBD2. Germline V CDR1 and CDR2: LGHDT, YNNKEL (reference sequence). V lost 5 bases and J lost 3; bases outside the gene matches: 4. The CDR3 is 15 residues long. CDR3 in amino acids: CASSWTSGSDYEQYF. Written as DNA, the CDR3 is TGTGCCAGCAGCTGGACTAGCGGGAGCGACTACGAGCAGTACTTC.